The 5 T cell receptor beta chains reported below all come from one sample, sequenced in a study of CD8 T cells in Susac syndrome. RNA amounts of about 0.5 to 1 ug underwent reverse transcription with random hexamers. Each CDR3 protein is one row after TCRdb ran MiXCR on the immunoSEQ multiplex PCR reads. The sample shows about 210,000 distinct CDR3 sequences, around 95% of them seen only once. Sequences were obtained from CD4+ T cells from PBMCs. These receptor sequences come from a human donor with multiple sclerosis.

The chain employs TRBV24-1 and TRBJ2-3; TRBD2 aligns across 12 bases. This CDR3 has 17 amino acids. The ends lost 9 bases at V and 1 base at J; junction bases unmatched: 10. Germline V gene lookup returns CDR1 KGHDR and CDR2 SFDVKD. The CDR3 nucleotides are TGTGCCACCGGAGTGCGCTCTAGCGGGGGGGGCACAGATACGCAGTATTTT. Its protein is CATGVRSSGGGTDTQYF.

The V gene is TRBV4-2, the J gene TRBJ2-5, with 13 bases lining up with TRBD2. Germline-derived CDR1 and CDR2 are LGHNA and YNFKEQ. V dropped 2 bases and J dropped 0; count of bases not matched to a gene: 6. The CDR3 has 18 residues. In DNA, the CDR3 is TGTGCCAGCAGCCAAAATGTGGGACTAGCGGGGAACCAAGAGACCCAGTACTTC. This gives the protein CASSQNVGLAGNQETQYF.

The chain joins TRBV9 to TRBJ2-3, with 10 bases fitting TRBD2. Per germline, CDR1 SGDLS and CDR2 YYNGEE. The CDR3 sequence is 16 residues long. V gave up 1 base and J gave up 5 bases; unmatched junction bases: 7. The CDR3, as DNA: TGTGCCAGCAGCGTACGGCTAGCGGGGGCCTTAGATACGCAGTATTTT. Amino acid sequence: CASSVRLAGALDTQYF.

V usage is TRBV20-1 and J usage is TRBJ2-1; D unresolved. Trimming removed 6 bases at V and 3 bases at J, with 12 bases between. This CDR3 spans 13 amino acids. From germline, CDR1 is DFQATT and CDR2 SNEGSKA (reference sequence). CDR3 coding DNA: TGCAGTGCCTCCGCCCCGGGCTACAATGAGCAGTTCTTC. Protein product: CSASAPGYNEQFF.

The chain recombines TRBV2 with TRBJ2-2; weak D call: TRBD2 (6 bases). V lost 11 bases to trimming and J lost 3 bases, with 7 bases between them. Germline assignment: CDR1 SNHLY and CDR2 FYNNEI. The CDR3 consists of 11 residues. CDR3 in amino acids: CAGGYTGELFF. CDR3 DNA sequence: TGTGCCGGAGGGTACACCGGGGAGCTGTTTTTT.